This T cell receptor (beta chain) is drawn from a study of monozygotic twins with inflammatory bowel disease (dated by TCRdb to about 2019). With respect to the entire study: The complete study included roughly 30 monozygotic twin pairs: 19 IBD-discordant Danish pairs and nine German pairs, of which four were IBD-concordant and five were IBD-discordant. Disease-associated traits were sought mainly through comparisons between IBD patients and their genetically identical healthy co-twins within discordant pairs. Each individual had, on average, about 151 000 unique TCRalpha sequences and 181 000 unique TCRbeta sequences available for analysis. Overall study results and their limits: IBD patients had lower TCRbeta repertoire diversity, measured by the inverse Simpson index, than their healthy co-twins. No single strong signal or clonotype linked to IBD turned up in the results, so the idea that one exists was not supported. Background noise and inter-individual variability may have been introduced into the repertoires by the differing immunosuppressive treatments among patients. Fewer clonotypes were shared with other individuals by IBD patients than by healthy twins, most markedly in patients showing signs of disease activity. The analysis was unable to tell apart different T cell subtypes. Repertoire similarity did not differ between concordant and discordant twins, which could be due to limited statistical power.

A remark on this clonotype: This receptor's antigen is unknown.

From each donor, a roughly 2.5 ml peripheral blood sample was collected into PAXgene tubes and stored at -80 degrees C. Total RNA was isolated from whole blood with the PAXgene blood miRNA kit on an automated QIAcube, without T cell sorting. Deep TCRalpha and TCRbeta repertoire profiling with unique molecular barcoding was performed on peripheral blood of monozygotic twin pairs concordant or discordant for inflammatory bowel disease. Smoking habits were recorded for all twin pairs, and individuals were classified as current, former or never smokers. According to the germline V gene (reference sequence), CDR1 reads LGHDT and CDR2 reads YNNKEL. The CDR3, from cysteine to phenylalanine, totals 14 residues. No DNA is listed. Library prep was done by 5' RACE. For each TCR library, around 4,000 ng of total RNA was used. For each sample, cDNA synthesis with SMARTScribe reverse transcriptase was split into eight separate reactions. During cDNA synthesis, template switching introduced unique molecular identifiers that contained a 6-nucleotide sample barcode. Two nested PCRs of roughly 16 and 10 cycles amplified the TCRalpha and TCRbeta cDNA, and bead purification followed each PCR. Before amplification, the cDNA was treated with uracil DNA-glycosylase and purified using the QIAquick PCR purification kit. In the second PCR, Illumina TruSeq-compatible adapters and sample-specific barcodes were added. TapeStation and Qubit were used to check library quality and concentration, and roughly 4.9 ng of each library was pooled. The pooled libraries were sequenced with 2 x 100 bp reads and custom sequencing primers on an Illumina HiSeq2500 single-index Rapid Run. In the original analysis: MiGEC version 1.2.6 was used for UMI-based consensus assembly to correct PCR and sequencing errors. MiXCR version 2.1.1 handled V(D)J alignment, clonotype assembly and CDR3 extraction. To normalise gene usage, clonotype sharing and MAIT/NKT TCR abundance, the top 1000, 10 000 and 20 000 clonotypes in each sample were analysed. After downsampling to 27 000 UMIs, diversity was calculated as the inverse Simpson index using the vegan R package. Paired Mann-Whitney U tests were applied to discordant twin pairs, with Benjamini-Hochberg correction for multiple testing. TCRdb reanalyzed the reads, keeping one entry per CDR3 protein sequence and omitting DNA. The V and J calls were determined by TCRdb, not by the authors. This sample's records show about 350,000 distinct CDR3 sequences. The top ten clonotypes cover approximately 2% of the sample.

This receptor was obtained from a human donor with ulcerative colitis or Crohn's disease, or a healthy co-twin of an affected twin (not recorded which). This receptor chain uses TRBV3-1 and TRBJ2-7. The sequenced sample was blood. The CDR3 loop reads CASSQDLQFYEQYF.